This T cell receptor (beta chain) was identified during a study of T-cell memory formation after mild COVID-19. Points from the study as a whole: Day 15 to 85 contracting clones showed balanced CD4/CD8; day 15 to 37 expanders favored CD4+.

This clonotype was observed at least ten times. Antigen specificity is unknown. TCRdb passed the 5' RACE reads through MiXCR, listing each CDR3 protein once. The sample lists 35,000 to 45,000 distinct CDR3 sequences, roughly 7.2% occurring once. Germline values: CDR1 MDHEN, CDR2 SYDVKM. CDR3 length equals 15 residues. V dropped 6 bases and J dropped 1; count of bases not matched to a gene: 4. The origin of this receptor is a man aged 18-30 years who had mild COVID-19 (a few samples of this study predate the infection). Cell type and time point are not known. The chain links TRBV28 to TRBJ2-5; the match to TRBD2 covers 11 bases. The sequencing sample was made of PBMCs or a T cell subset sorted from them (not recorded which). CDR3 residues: CASRSLAGGQETQYF. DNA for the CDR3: TGTGCCAGCAGGAGCCTAGCGGGGGGCCAAGAGACCCAGTACTTC.